This TCR beta chain was obtained from a study of blood T cell repertoires in COVID-19. Germline CDR1 is MNHEY and CDR2 is SVGEGT. This CDR3 has 13 residues. The V end lost 2 bases, the J end lost 0 bases, and 3 bases lay between the germline ends. Authors' methods: Counts of nucleated cells, estimated from reference gene primer amplification, were obtained. Sequencing used immunoSEQ multiplex PCR; TCRdb keeps in-frame clones, though not all of them. D and trimming were read from the DNA, whereas the V and J calls and clone size are those reported in that table. The table includes roughly 150,000 clones, 79% detected once. This clone showed up just a few times.

This TCR was recovered from a woman aged 55-75 years with COVID-19, enrolled during active disease. Sequenced input: peripheral blood. The V call is TRBV6-2 or TRBV6-3, the J call TRBJ2-3; D gene unclear. CDR3 in DNA: TGTGCCAGCAGTTACACTAGCACAGATACGCAGTATTTT. The encoded protein is CASSYTSTDTQYF.